Below are 8 T cell receptor beta chains sequenced from a single sample in a study of Ad26.COV2.S vaccination and SARS-CoV-2 variants. Clones were read by immunoSEQ multiplex PCR, and TCRdb kept only the in-frame ones, dropping some. The sample has more than 300,000 clones; approximately 86% are singletons. As to treatment: about 20 received Ad26.COV2.S at low or high dose, single or two shots; about 5 received placebo; per-sample allocation not given. The samples date from day 63 after the first vaccine or placebo injection. The sequencing here drew on peripheral blood, taken in a trial of Ad26.COV2.S vaccine versus placebo. The source of these receptors is a person between 18 and 65 years old who received the Ad26.COV2.S COVID-19 vaccine or a placebo.

The rearrangement links TRBV3-1 (or the pseudogene TRBV3-2) to TRBJ2-1; D assignment may be TRBD1 or TRBD2 (5 bases each). V lost 0 bases to trimming and J lost 5 bases, with 17 bases between them. CDR3 length: 17 amino acids. In germline, CDR1 is LGHDT, CDR2 YNNKEL (reference sequence). The CDR3 sequence is CASSQDKTRGFDNEQFF. CDR3 coding DNA: TGTGCCAGCAGCCAAGATAAAACTAGGGGCTTCGACAATGAGCAGTTCTTC.

The chain links TRBV19 to TRBJ2-7, with 10 positions matching TRBD1. J gave up 7 bases and V 11 bases, and 8 bases lay outside the gene matches. Per the germline V gene, CDR1 is LNHDA and CDR2 is SQIVND (reference sequence). The CDR3 runs 12 residues. CDR3 coding DNA: TGTGCCGCGGGACAGGGGTTGAGGGAGCAGTACTTC. This gives the protein CAAGQGLREQYF. Based on the CDR3 plus reference TRBV19 and TRBJ2-7, the full variable domain is DGGITQSPKYLFRKEGQNVTLSCEQNLNHDAMYWYRQDPGQGLRLIYYSQIVNDFQKGDIAEGYSVSREKKESFPLTVTSAQKNPTAFYLCAAGQGLREQYFGPGTRLTVT.

This clone was recorded once. V usage is TRBV28 and J usage is TRBJ1-1; unclear D gene. Germline-derived CDR1 and CDR2 are MDHEN and SYDVKM. The V gene lost 7 bases and the J gene lost 7 bases, with 19 bases spanning the gap. This CDR3 contains 14 residues. The CDR3 DNA sequence: TGTGCCAGCATCGGCCGCATCGGTGGGGTTGAAGCTTTCTTT. Amino acid sequence: CASIGRIGGVEAFF.

The chain employs TRBV7-2 and TRBJ2-5, with 10 bases that match TRBD1. CDR1 SGHTA and CDR2 FQGNSA come from the germline V gene. This CDR3 contains 15 residues. The junction had 9 bases not matched to a gene; V was cut back by 6 bases and J by 5 bases. CDR3 sequence (DNA): TGTGCCAGCAGTGACAGGGGGCTAGTGTTGGAGACCCAGTACTTC. This translates into CASSDRGLVLETQYF.

The V and J genes are TRBV12-3 or TRBV12-4 and TRBJ2-1, with 7 nucleotides matching TRBD2. The CDR3 covers 13 residues. Unmatched junction bases numbered 9, after V lost 6 bases and J lost 10 bases. As DNA, the CDR3 is TGTGCCAGCAGCTTGGGGGAGGGCCGCGAGCAGTTCTTC. It translates to CASSLGEGREQFF.

The chain has TRBV19 and TRBJ1-5; 8 nucleotides agree with TRBD1. In germline, CDR1 is LNHDA, CDR2 SQIVND (reference sequence). The CDR3 runs to 19 residues. Germline trimming cut 1 base from V and 0 bases from J; bases unmatched to any gene: 11. The CDR3 coding sequence is TGTGCCAGTAGTATAGCCCCCTCGACAGGGGACTATAGCAATCAGCCCCAGCATTTT. Translating it yields CASSIAPSTGDYSNQPQHF.

The V and J genes are TRBV14 and TRBJ1-2, with 7 bases lining up with TRBD1. Germline CDR1 SGHDN, CDR2 FVKESK. V was pared by 3 bases and J by 8 bases, with 6 bases of the junction left unmatched. CDR3 length: 13 residues. CDR3 in amino acids: CASSHGGGRGYTF. The CDR3, as DNA: TGTGCCAGCAGCCATGGAGGGGGCAGGGGCTACACCTTC. The full variable domain, with the rest looked up from reference TRBV14 and TRBJ1-2, is EAGVTQFPSHSVIEKGQTVTLRCDPISGHDNLYWYRRVMGKEIKFLLHFVKESKQDESGMPNNRFLAERTGGTYSTLKVQPAELEDSGVYFCASSHGGGRGYTFGSGTRLTVV.

CDR3 sequence: CASSPLNGLAGDEYF. The CDR3 DNA sequence: TGTGCCAGCTCACCCCTCAATGGACTAGCGGGGGACGAGTACTTC. The chain uses TRBV18 and TRBJ2-5; 13 bases fit TRBD2. V lost 3 bases, J lost 12 bases, and 10 bases stayed unmatched. Germline V CDR1 and CDR2: KGHSH, LQKENI. This CDR3 is built from 15 residues.